This T cell receptor (beta chain) was documented in a study of shared clonotypes between healthy human individuals. The ends were cut back, 1 base at V and 3 bases at J, with 9 bases in the middle. CDR1 is SGHAT and CDR2 is FQNNGV in the germline V gene. The CDR3 is 14 residues long. Clones were sequenced by immunoSEQ multiplex PCR, and TCRdb holds only the in-frame ones, with some missing. Of under 2,500,000 clones in the sample, approximately 94% are singletons; the top ten hold less than 0.15%. J is TRBJ1-1 and V is TRBV11-2; D gene ambiguous. The specimen sequenced was naive CD4+ T cells sorted from blood. Subset noted: CD45RA+ positively selected. This receptor was identified in a man aged 18 to 29 in good health. CDR3 coding DNA: TGTGCCAGCAGCTTAGCGCCAAGGGACACTGAAGCTTTCTTT. This translates into CASSLAPRDTEAFF.